The TCR beta chain under discussion was sequenced for a study of blood T cell repertoires in COVID-19. Turning to the study itself: From the United States, Italy and Spain came samples of acute and convalescent COVID-19. Sample material is recorded as cDNA or gDNA derived from T cells, B-cell-depleted T cells, or PBMCs.

As originally analysed: Using reference gene primer amplification, nucleated cell counts were estimated. Assay used: immunoSEQ multiplex PCR; TCRdb lists only in-frame clones, some missing. V, J and clone size were drawn from that table, and D and trimming were deduced from the DNA. The top ten hold about 2.5% of the sample, which has 200,000 to 250,000 clones, 85% to 90% seen once. Trimming removed 0 bases at V and 2 bases at J, with 11 bases between. Looked up from germline, CDR1 is SGHRS and CDR2 is YFSETQ. The CDR3 loop spans 16 amino acids. Seattle's enrolled individuals joined amid active infection and were then monitored longitudinally.

This TCR derives from a man aged 30-40 years with COVID-19, enrolled during active disease. What was sequenced was peripheral blood. The chain employs TRBV5-1 and TRBJ2-2; D is possibly TRBD2 (7 bases). CDR3 sequence (DNA): TGCGCCAGCAGCTTGGCGGGGGGCGCAAACACCGGGGAGCTGTTTTTT. Its translation: CASSLAGGANTGELFF.